This T cell receptor (beta chain) was sequenced for a study of blood T cell repertoires in COVID-19. Under the authors' procedure: The authors estimated nucleated cell counts from reference gene primer amplification. Data came from immunoSEQ multiplex PCR; TCRdb stores just in-frame clones and leaves some out. V, J and clone size reflect that table, while D and trimming were determined from the DNA. The data contain about 400,000 clones, 86% of them singletons. This CDR3 comprises 15 residues. J was trimmed by 5 bases and V by 3 bases; bases with no gene match: 6. CDR1 is SGHTA, CDR2 FQGNSA, per germline.

This TCR derives from a young woman with active or convalescent COVID-19. The J gene is TRBJ1-2, the V gene TRBV7-2; 10 bases match TRBD1. The sequenced sample was peripheral blood. This CDR3 reads CASSLADRGRYGYTF. Written as DNA, the CDR3 is TGTGCCAGCAGCTTGGCGGACAGGGGGAGGTATGGCTACACCTTC.